The sequence of this TCR beta chain was determined in a study of cytotoxic CD8 clonotypes in ibrutinib-treated CLL (dated by TCRdb to about 2021). Describing the broader study: The cohort included some 14 treatment-naive and under 13 relapsed/refractory patients; around 18 were IGHV unmutated. On average, each sample had some 250,000 productive templates and approximately 85,000 productive rearrangements. Response samples were obtained after a median of roughly eleven months of treatment, with a range of roughly 6 to 36 months. Cryopreserved peripheral blood mononuclear cells were obtained before treatment, at response, and at either sustained remission or disease progression. Longitudinal samples were available for about 30% of the 86 trial participants. Partial responses were observed in approximately 24 patients and complete responses in 2; after a median follow-up of around 64 months, remission was maintained in 15 or so patients and progression was observed in some twelve.

This clone was recorded a few times. Its antigen is still unknown. Base quality data are lacking; no much larger clone is found one base away. The germline V gene encodes CDR1 KGHSH and CDR2 LQKENI. From the cysteine through the phenylalanine, the CDR3 covers 13 amino acids. The retained sequence is limited to the CDR3, 39 bases, with the frame set at the first base. V and J are trimmed by 3 bases and 6 bases, and the gene matches miss 4 bases of the junction. On a MiSeq, deep resolution sequencing aimed for a depth between 1 in 1 million and 1 in 200,000 T cells, with each clonotype covered 10x on average. TCR beta libraries were generated with the immunoSEQ hsTCRB Kit. On the study's bioinformatics: ImmunoSEQ Data Assistant and ImmunoSEQ Analyzer were used for data analysis, and V, D and J genes were assigned according to IMGT definitions. Clonality, with values ranging from 0 to 1, was calculated as one minus the normalized Shannon entropy of productive rearrangement frequencies. Only overrepresented clonotypes making up at least 0.05% of the repertoire of each patient were included in the public clonotype analysis. Approximately 13 age-matched healthy donor repertoires from immuneACCESS served as clonality controls. The source is immuneACCESS, and TCRdb retained only in-frame sequences with V and J called. Part of the clones is not carried over; for the studies checked, unresolved V genes explain less than half of this, and the remainder is unexplained. The V and J calls and clone size were taken over from that table, and D and trimming were inferred from the DNA. The sample profile shows roughly 38,000 clones; about half of them were found once. The ten largest clones represent about 20% of the sample.

For TCR beta library preparation, approximately 2 micrograms of genomic DNA was extracted from cryopreserved PBMCs. Longitudinal blood samples from CLL patients on ibrutinib monotherapy underwent high-throughput TCR beta sequencing. The patients took part in an open-label, single-center phase 2 trial of ibrutinib monotherapy. Study-level results and caveats: Sampling times were not matched between patients in sustained remission and patients whose disease was progressing, and lymph node repertoires were not examined. Clonality rose at ibrutinib response, remained stable during sustained remission, and dropped back toward baseline at progression. Public clonotypes were rare and either shrank or stayed stable during treatment, and the rise in clonality at ibrutinib response reflected expansion of private clonotypes. Baseline clonality was found to be higher than that of age-matched healthy donors and was strongly correlated with circulating CD8+ T-cell counts.

This specimen consisted of PBMCs, obtained before ibrutinib treatment. The receptor was isolated from a human donor with chronic lymphocytic leukemia. The rearranged segments are TRBV18 and TRBJ2-7, with 8 middle bases fitting TRBD2. In nucleotides, the sequence is TGTGCCAGCTCACCGCGGGGGGACGTCGAGCAGTACTTC. This encodes CASSPRGDVEQYF.